The rows below give T cell receptor beta chains drawn from one sample of a study of CD8 T cells in Susac syndrome. Each CDR3 protein is one row after TCRdb ran MiXCR on the immunoSEQ multiplex PCR reads. The profile shows over 150,000 distinct CDR3 sequences, approximately 94% of them singletons. The sequenced sample was CD4+ T cells from PBMCs. All receptors come from a human donor with multiple sclerosis. Each CDR3 is given with its conserved first and last residue. The D gene is left open where the match is weak. Clone size is not always given. Where it is, it says once, few, many or a class for expanded clones.

>TRBV9|TRBJ2-1|NA|NA
CASSRNWRNEQFF
TGTGCCAGCAGCCGGAACTGGAGAAATGAGCAGTTCTTC
>TRBV24-1|TRBJ2-5|NA|TRBD2
CATSDPTGTSGGETQYF
TGTGCCACCAGTGATCCTACCGGGACTAGCGGGGGTGAGACCCAGTACTTC
>TRBV19|TRBJ1-5|once|NA
CASSISENQPQHF
TGTGCCAGTAGTATATCGGAAAATCAGCCCCAGCATTTT
>TRBV12-3/TRBV12-4|TRBJ2-1|NA|TRBD2
CASSLGLAGGPLPFF
TGTGCCAGCAGTTTAGGACTAGCGGGAGGGCCTTTGCCGTTCTTC
>TRBV12-3/TRBV12-4|TRBJ2-3|NA|TRBD1
CASSPDRWPDTQYF
TGTGCCAGCAGTCCGGACAGGTGGCCGGATACGCAGTATTTT
>TRBV6-5|TRBJ1-2|NA|NA
CASSQGGPNYGYTF
TGTGCCAGCAGCCAAGGGGGACCTAACTATGGCTACACCTTC
>TRBV30|TRBJ2-7|few|NA
CAWSPSNYEQYF
TGTGCCTGGAGTCCTAGCAATTACGAGCAGTACTTC
>TRBV6-2/TRBV6-3|TRBJ2-1|NA|NA
CASSNDFYNEQFF
TGTGCCAGCTCGAACGACTTTTACAATGAGCAGTTCTTC
>TRBV5-1|TRBJ2-7|NA|NA
CASSFGTYEQYF
TGCGCCAGCAGCTTTGGCACCTACGAGCAGTACTTC
>TRBV29-1|TRBJ2-1|NA|TRBD2
CSGERGDYNEQFF
TGCAGCGGTGAGCGGGGGGACTACAATGAGCAGTTCTTC
>TRBV30|TRBJ2-3|NA|NA
CAWSPKDTQYF
TGTGCCTGGAGTCCCAAGGATACGCAGTATTTT
>TRBV7-2|TRBJ2-7|NA|TRBD1
CASSDAGTGSYEQYF
TGTGCCAGCAGCGACGCCGGGACAGGGTCCTACGAGCAGTACTTC
>TRBV11-1|TRBJ2-7|NA|TRBD2
CASSQRGNHYEQYF
TGTGCCAGCAGCCAGCGGGGGAACCACTACGAGCAGTACTTC
>TRBV5-4|TRBJ2-7|NA|TRBD2
CASSLTSGSSYEQYF
TGTGCCAGCAGCTTGACTAGCGGAAGCTCCTACGAGCAGTACTTC
>TRBV19|TRBJ2-6|NA|NA
CASSIAYTGSAGANVLTF
TGTGCCAGTAGTATTGCGTATACAGGGAGCGCTGGGGCCAACGTCCTGACTTTC
>TRBV15|TRBJ1-1|NA|NA
CATSSSRVTEAFF
TGTGCCACCAGCTCCAGCAGGGTCACTGAAGCTTTCTTT
>TRBV12-3/TRBV12-4|TRBJ2-2|NA|TRBD2
CASSLTGLAGGWGGELFF
TGTGCCAGCAGTTTGACGGGACTAGCGGGAGGGTGGGGCGGGGAGCTGTTTTTT
>TRBV2|TRBJ2-3|NA|TRBD1
CASTKDRVGDTQYF
TGTGCCAGCACTAAGGACAGGGTAGGAGATACGCAGTATTTT
>TRBV5-1|TRBJ1-4|NA|NA
CASSLAGVTFEKLFF
TGCGCCAGCAGCTTGGCCGGGGTCACGTTTGAAAAACTGTTTTTT
>TRBV5-4|TRBJ2-4|NA|TRBD1
CASSRTGGSAKNIQYF
TGTGCCAGCAGCAGGACAGGGGGCTCGGCCAAAAACATTCAGTACTTC
>TRBV20-1|TRBJ2-5|NA|TRBD1
CSAPTRQGNWIETQYF
TGCAGTGCTCCAACCCGACAGGGGAACTGGATAGAGACCCAGTACTTC
>TRBV5-1|TRBJ1-3|NA|NA
CASRAAGVGNTIYF
TGCGCCAGCAGGGCGGCAGGGGTTGGAAACACCATATATTTT
>TRBV20-1|TRBJ1-1|NA|TRBD1
CSAIQGGPNTEAFF
TGCAGTGCTATCCAGGGGGGTCCGAACACTGAAGCTTTCTTT
>TRBV2|TRBJ1-2|NA|NA
CASSQGFGYGYTF
TGTGCCAGCAGCCAGGGGTTCGGCTATGGCTACACCTTC
>TRBV5-1|TRBJ2-7|NA|NA
CASSTGPGASYEQYF
TGCGCCAGCAGCACCGGACCAGGGGCCTCCTACGAGCAGTACTTC
>TRBV6-5|TRBJ1-2|NA|NA
CASSSPGPGYGYTF
TGTGCCAGCAGTTCCCCCGGACCCGGCTATGGCTACACCTTC
>TRBV7-2|TRBJ2-5|NA|TRBD2
CASSWSGTSGRETQYF
TGTGCCAGCAGCTGGTCGGGGACTAGCGGGAGAGAGACCCAGTACTTC
>TRBV15|TRBJ2-1|NA|NA
CATSRGSPKQFF
TGTGCCACCAGCAGAGGCAGTCCAAAGCAGTTCTTC
>TRBV4-1|TRBJ2-5|NA|TRBD2
CASSQDSGGPGETQYF
TGCGCCAGCAGCCAAGATAGCGGGGGGCCAGGGGAGACCCAGTACTTC
>TRBV16|TRBJ2-1|NA|TRBD1
CASSLNRGHEQFF
TGTGCCAGCAGCCTCAACAGGGGCCATGAGCAGTTCTTC
>TRBV7-9|TRBJ1-1|NA|TRBD1
CAAATRGGTEAFF
TGTGCAGCAGCGACCAGGGGGGGCACTGAAGCTTTCTTT
>TRBV19|TRBJ1-5|NA|NA
CASSTGVGQPQHF
TGTGCCAGTAGTACAGGTGTAGGCCAGCCCCAGCATTTT
>TRBV9|TRBJ2-3|NA|NA
CASSVLIQGTQYF
TGTGCCAGCAGCGTATTGATCCAGGGAACGCAGTATTTT
>TRBV28|TRBJ2-5|NA|TRBD1
CAIRDRVIKTQYF
TGTGCCATCCGGGACAGGGTAATTAAGACCCAGTACTTC
>TRBV5-1|TRBJ1-1|NA|NA
CASSPDSNTEAFF
TGCGCCAGCAGCCCAGATTCGAACACTGAAGCTTTCTTT
>TRBV29-1|TRBJ2-3|NA|TRBD1
CSVGYGQGRPDTQYF
TGCAGCGTGGGGTACGGACAGGGGCGCCCAGATACGCAGTATTTT
>TRBV5-6|TRBJ2-2|NA|NA
CASRPTPNTGELFF
TGTGCCAGCAGACCTACTCCGAACACCGGGGAGCTGTTTTTT
>TRBV7-9|TRBJ1-4|NA|TRBD1
CASSWGQGAGATNEKLFF
TGTGCCAGCAGCTGGGGACAGGGGGCTGGAGCAACTAATGAAAAACTGTTTTTT
>TRBV11-3|TRBJ2-2|once|TRBD1
CASSQTPGQGADGELFF
TGTGCCAGCAGCCAGACACCAGGACAGGGGGCCGACGGGGAGCTGTTTTTT
>TRBV4-3|TRBJ2-6|NA|NA
CASSQDPGMSSGANVLTF
TGCGCCAGCAGCCAAGATCCGGGAATGAGCTCTGGGGCCAACGTCCTGACTTTC
>TRBV27|TRBJ1-4|NA|NA
CASSSSKGFTVEKLFF
TGTGCCAGCAGTTCCTCCAAGGGGTTCACGGTTGAAAAACTGTTTTTT
>TRBV12-3/TRBV12-4|TRBJ2-7|NA|TRBD1
CASSHPGQGYEQYF
TGTGCCAGCAGCCATCCGGGACAGGGGTACGAGCAGTACTTC
>TRBV7-3|TRBJ2-3|once|NA
CASSLWGADTQYF
TGTGCCAGCAGCTTATGGGGGGCGGATACGCAGTATTTT
>TRBV20-1|TRBJ2-3|NA|TRBD2
CSARALADSTDTQYF
TGCAGTGCTAGGGCTCTAGCGGACTCCACAGATACGCAGTATTTT
>TRBV9|TRBJ1-1|few|NA
CASSLQGANTEAFF
TGTGCCAGCAGTTTACAGGGTGCGAACACTGAAGCTTTCTTT
>TRBV4-1|TRBJ2-5|NA|TRBD1
CASSQEGLQGRETQYF
TGCGCCAGCAGCCAAGAAGGTTTACAGGGGCGGGAGACCCAGTACTTC
>TRBV28|TRBJ2-5|NA|TRBD2
CASSTRGSGEGQETQYF
TGTGCCAGCAGTACCCGGGGTAGCGGGGAGGGTCAAGAGACCCAGTACTTC
>TRBV3-1|TRBJ1-2|NA|NA
CASGSTGSYTF
TGTGCCAGCGGTTCGACAGGAAGCTACACCTTC
>TRBV4-3|TRBJ2-7|NA|TRBD2
CASSQETLGGLFSSEQYF
TGCGCCAGCAGCCAAGAAACCTTGGGAGGGCTTTTTTCATCCGAGCAGTACTTC
>TRBV5-6|TRBJ2-6|NA|NA
CASSRGLSGANVLTF
TGTGCCAGCAGCCGAGGGCTCTCTGGGGCCAACGTCCTGACTTTC
>TRBV25-1|TRBJ2-7|NA|NA
CASSGLGGAGSYEQYF
TGTGCCAGCAGCGGATTAGGCGGGGCGGGCTCCTACGAGCAGTACTTC
>TRBV28|TRBJ1-2|NA|TRBD1
CASSLTSRQGVGYTF
TGTGCCAGCAGTTTAACGTCCCGACAGGGGGTTGGCTACACCTTC
>TRBV2|TRBJ1-4|NA|NA
CASSVSGVYEKLFF
TGTGCCAGCAGTGTATCCGGGGTTTACGAAAAACTGTTTTTT
>TRBV4-3|TRBJ1-6|once|TRBD1
CASSQGPDRDNSPLHF
TGCGCCAGCAGCCAAGGACCCGACAGGGATAATTCACCCCTCCACTTT
>TRBV5-5|TRBJ2-2|NA|TRBD1
CASSPRQGLDTGELFF
TGTGCCAGCAGCCCAAGACAGGGTCTGGATACCGGGGAGCTGTTTTTT
>TRBV7-8|TRBJ2-7|NA|NA
CASSLVSDISYEQYF
TGTGCCAGCAGCTTAGTATCGGACATCTCCTACGAGCAGTACTTC
>TRBV19|TRBJ1-6|NA|NA
CASSTGIDSPLHF
TGTGCCAGCAGTACGGGAATCGATTCACCCCTCCACTTT